These 32 T cell receptor beta chains were sequenced from one sample in a study of T cells in Graves' hyperthyroidism and ophthalmopathy (dated by TCRdb to about 2019). The protocol used for the library was multiplex PCR. For sequencing, an Illumina HiSeq 2000 was employed. The TCR beta CDR3 regions were amplified from the RNA transcripts. For the first round of RT-PCR on the TCR CDR3, the HTBI primer set was used together with the Qiagen OneStep RT-PCR kit. The public reads were reprocessed in TCRdb via fastp at Q25 and MiXCR, keeping in-frame beta chains. CDR3 protein sequences are deduplicated, and each keeps its most common genes and DNA. The sample profile shows about 480,000 distinct CDR3 sequences; approximately 22% of them were found once. The top ten constitute 45% to 55% of the sample. The sample taken for sequencing was blood. Every receptor here comes from a woman in her 70s with Graves' ophthalmopathy.

This clonotype was observed a handful of times. The chain uses TRBV7-2 and TRBJ2-7; D perhaps matches TRBD1 (5 bases). Trimming removed 6 bases from V and 1 base from J, with 19 bases in between. There are 16 residues in the CDR3. Germline assignment: CDR1 SGHTA and CDR2 FQGNSA. The CDR3 DNA is TGTGCCAGCAGGTCGTCGCGGTTTCAGGGATCCTACGAGCAGTACTTC. Protein product: CASRSSRFQGSYEQYF.

This clonotype came up many times. This chain joins TRBV28 and TRBJ1-1; the match to TRBD1 covers 10 bases. The CDR3 covers 15 residues. The V and J ends lost 6 bases and 6 bases, in that order; junction bases with no gene match: 10. Germline values: CDR1 MDHEN, CDR2 SYDVKM. As DNA, the CDR3 is TGTGCCAGCAGGTCCCTGAAGACAGGGGGCGCTGAAGCTTTCTTT. It codes for CASRSLKTGGAEAFF.

The table lists this clonotype with many counts. V usage is TRBV20-1 and J usage is TRBJ1-1; D is unresolved. CDR1 and CDR2 (germline): DFQATT, SNEGSKA (reference sequence). V was pared by 3 bases and J by 5 bases, with 19 bases between. The CDR3 runs 15 residues. CDR3 sequence reads: CSASDGAPGGTEAFF. DNA of the CDR3: TGCAGTGCTAGCGACGGAGCCCCAGGCGGGACTGAAGCTTTCTTT.

The chain recombines TRBV28 with TRBJ2-1; D unclear. Germline CDR1 is MDHEN and CDR2 is SYDVKM. The V end lost 2 bases, the J end lost 7 bases, and 15 bases lay between the germline ends. The CDR3 is 15 residues long. The CDR3 DNA follows: TGTGCCAGCAGTTTAAAAGGCTTCCTAGTGAATGAGCAGTTCTTC. Translation: CASSLKGFLVNEQFF.

Only a few counts were recorded for this clonotype. This chain connects TRBV29-1 to TRBJ2-3; D may be TRBD1 (6 bases). Trimming removed 3 bases from V and 1 base from J, with 11 bases in between. Germline V gene data show CDR1 as SQVTM and CDR2 as ANQGSEA. This CDR3 spans 14 amino acids. CDR3 region: CSVEGRGGTDTQYF. The CDR3 nucleotides are TGCAGCGTTGAGGGCAGGGGTGGCACAGATACGCAGTATTTT.

The chain carries TRBV27 and TRBJ1-5, with D perhaps matching TRBD1 (5 bases). The V end was cut by 5 bases, the J end by 7 bases, with 15 bases between. CDR3 size: 14 residues. In germline, CDR1 is MNHEY, CDR2 SMNVEV (reference sequence). The CDR3 nucleotides read TGTGCCAGCAGTAAGGCGGGGGGGGGACAGCCCCAGCATTTT. Its protein is CASSKAGGGQPQHF.

This clonotype was observed many times. The rearrangement links TRBV28 to TRBJ1-1, with D possibly matching TRBD1 (5 bases). CDR1 is MDHEN, CDR2 SYDVKM, per germline. The germline V and J ends were trimmed by 2 bases and 3 bases, with 10 bases remaining between them. The CDR3 loop spans 14 amino acids. In DNA form, the CDR3 reads TGTGCCAGCAGTTTACCGGCAGGGTACACTGAAGCTTTCTTT. Its protein is CASSLPAGYTEAFF.

This clonotype was seen repeatedly, ten times or more. The chain links TRBV7-2 to TRBJ2-7, with 8 bases identical to TRBD2. The CDR3 runs 14 residues. Germline CDR1 is SGHTA and CDR2 is FQGNSA. The V and J ends lost 5 bases and 7 bases, in that order; junction bases with no gene match: 10. CDR3 in DNA: TGTGCCAGCAGCCCAAATCGGGAGGGGGAAGAGCAGTACTTC. Its translation: CASSPNREGEEQYF.

The chain carries TRBV7-2 and TRBJ2-1; D unresolved. Trimming took 1 base from V and 8 from J, leaving 15 bases between them. Germline V CDR1 and CDR2: SGHTA, FQGNSA. This CDR3 has 15 amino acids. In nucleotides, the CDR3 is TGTGCCAGCAGCTTAGACCCCCACCCCGGCGATGAGCAGTTCTTC. This gives the protein CASSLDPHPGDEQFF.

This sequence joins TRBV19 and TRBJ2-1; D gene unclear. The CDR3 contains 14 residues. Between the trimmed V and J ends, which lost 3 bases and 6 bases, there was a span of 12 bases. Germline V CDR1 and CDR2: LNHDA, SQIVND (reference sequence). The CDR3 nucleotides are TGTGCCAGTAGTATGAGGACCTGGCCCAATGAGCAGTTCTTC. Amino acids: CASSMRTWPNEQFF.

The chain employs TRBV9 and TRBJ1-1, with no clear D. This CDR3 contains 15 residues. CDR1 SGDLS and CDR2 YYNGEE come from the germline V gene. V lost 0 bases to trimming and J lost 1 base, with 10 bases between them. The DNA for the CDR3 is TGTGCCAGCAGCGTAGGGTGGGCGGGGAACACTGAAGCTTTCTTT. Its protein is CASSVGWAGNTEAFF.

This clonotype was observed a handful of times. The chain links TRBV5-1 to TRBJ2-5; D may be TRBD1 (7 bases). The CDR3 length is 15 residues. Germline V CDR1 and CDR2: SGHRS, YFSETQ. V lost 4 bases to trimming and J lost 2 bases, with 15 bases between them. The CDR3 sequence is CASSLGGQWQETQYF. As DNA, the CDR3 is TGCGCCAGCAGCCTGGGGGGACAGTGGCAAGAGACCCAGTACTTC.

The table lists this clonotype with a count of one. The rearrangement uses TRBV6-1 and TRBJ2-7; D gene uncertain. CDR3 length: 11 amino acids. Germline CDR1 MNHNS, CDR2 SASEGT. Deletions cut 6 bases from V and 7 bases from J, with 10 bases between. CDR3 protein: CASRGFREQYF. DNA for the CDR3: TGTGCCAGCAGGGGATTCAGGGAGCAGTACTTC.

This clonotype turned up a few times. A junction boundary mismatches the germline segment, possibly from a read error. The chain couples TRBV5-1 to TRBJ2-6; D possibly corresponds to TRBD2 (5 bases). The CDR3 covers 14 residues. The germline gives CDR1 SGHRS, CDR2 YFSETQ. The CDR3 nucleotides are TGTGCCAGCCTATCTAGCCCAGGAACCAACGTCCTGACTTTC. Translated: CASLSSPGTNVLTF.

J is TRBJ2-2 and V is TRBV7-2, with TRBD2 matching over 8 bases. Germline V gene sequence: CDR1 SGHTA, CDR2 FQGNSA. The CDR3 is made up of 15 amino acids. V gave up 1 base and J gave up 3 bases; unmatched junction bases: 1. The CDR3 nucleotides are TGTGCCAGCAGCTTAGGACTAGCGTACACCGGGGAGCTGTTTTTT. Protein sequence: CASSLGLAYTGELFF.

This clonotype came up a few times. The chain uses TRBV7-3 and TRBJ1-6; TRBD1 aligns across 7 bases. CDR1 is SGHTA and CDR2 is FQGTGA in the germline V gene. The CDR3 loop spans 14 amino acids. The trim removed 8 bases at V and 7 bases at J, leaving 8 bases unmatched. In DNA, the CDR3 is TGTGCCAGCGGACGAGGGACAGTGAATTCACCCCTCCACTTT. Translating gives CASGRGTVNSPLHF.

The rearrangement uses TRBV10-1 and TRBJ2-5, with D uncertain. V dropped 10 bases and J dropped 2 bases, with 14 bases sitting between them. This CDR3 contains 13 residues. In germline, CDR1 is WNHNN, CDR2 SYGVQD (reference sequence). For the CDR3, the DNA is TGCGCCACCCGGCGTTCTGGTCAAGAGACCCAGTACTTC. Protein product: CATRRSGQETQYF.

In nucleotides, the CDR3 is TGTGCCATCAGGAACCCCGCGTTGGGGGGGAACGAGCAGTACTTC. Amino acid sequence: CAIRNPALGGNEQYF. The V and J genes are TRBV10-3 and TRBJ2-7, with TRBD2 matching over 7 bases. CDR3 length equals 15 residues. V lost 6 bases, J lost 5 bases, and 13 bases stayed unmatched. The germline CDR1 and CDR2 sequences are ENHRY and SYGVKD.

As for this clonotype: This may come from a read error, since a much larger clone is one base off. The V and J genes are TRBV28 and TRBJ1-1; 9 bases are shared with TRBD1. Germline V lookup: CDR1 MDHEN, CDR2 SYDVKM. The J segment lost 1 base and the V segment lost 6 bases, leaving 3 bases of the junction unmatched. CDR3 length equals 14 residues. The CDR3 is CASRPTGGNTEAFF. CDR3 nucleotides: TGTGCCAGCAGACCGACAGGGGGGAACACTGAAGCTTTCTTT. Looking up the rest from reference TRBV28 and TRBJ1-1 gives the full variable domain: DVKVTQSSRYLVKRTGEKVFLECVQDMDHENMFWYRQDPGLGLRLIYFSYDVKMKEKGDIPEGYSVSREKKERFSLILESASTNQTSMYLCASRPTGGNTEAFFGQGTRLTVV.

This rearrangement joins TRBV20-1 to TRBJ2-1; D possibly corresponds to TRBD2 (6 bases). Germline V gene sequence: CDR1 DFQATT, CDR2 SNEGSKA (reference sequence). V lost 3 bases to trimming and J lost 1 base, with 10 bases between them. This CDR3 has 14 amino acids. CDR3 nucleotide sequence: TGCAGTGCTAGCTCGGCGGGATCCTACAATGAGCAGTTCTTC. It specifies CSASSAGSYNEQFF.

V gene TRBV14 combines with J gene TRBJ2-1; 8 nucleotides agree with TRBD1. CDR3 size: 18 residues. With V trimmed by 2 bases and J by 7 bases, 16 bases remained unmatched. Germline CDR1 reads SGHDN; CDR2 reads FVKESK. CDR3 bases: TGTGCCAGCAGCCAACGTAACATTAAGGACAGGGTAGCGAATGAGCAGTTCTTC. This translates into CASSQRNIKDRVANEQFF.

The chain joins TRBV5-1 to TRBJ2-7; D possibly uses TRBD1 or TRBD2 (5 bases each). V was cut by 1 base and J by 4 bases, with 15 bases left in between. Germline CDR1 SGHRS, CDR2 YFSETQ. The length of the CDR3 is 15 residues. The CDR3 reads CASSLFAGSMYEQYF. The CDR3 region has the DNA TGCGCCAGCAGCTTGTTTGCAGGGAGTATGTACGAGCAGTACTTC.

V and J are TRBV27 and TRBJ1-2; 8 bases map to TRBD1. Germline loops: CDR1 MNHEY, CDR2 SMNVEV (reference sequence). CDR3 length: 15 residues. With V trimmed by 5 bases and J by 2 bases, 7 bases remained unmatched. The CDR3 here is CASSPFTGGNYGYTF. The CDR3 DNA reads TGTGCCAGCAGTCCATTCACAGGGGGAAACTATGGCTACACCTTC.

This clonotype appeared many times. The chain joins TRBV2 to TRBJ2-2; 9 bases line up with TRBD2. CDR1 and CDR2 from the germline V gene are SNHLY and FYNNEI. The CDR3 runs to 15 residues. V lost 3 bases, J lost 9 bases, and 8 bases stayed unmatched. CDR3 bases: TGTGCCAGCAGTGAGCGACTAGCGGTGGTCAGGGAGCTGTTTTTT. As protein: CASSERLAVVRELFF.

The V call is TRBV10-2, the J call TRBJ2-3; TRBD1 or TRBD2 may be the D gene (5 bases each). Per germline, CDR1 WSHSY and CDR2 SAAADI. The V gene lost 6 bases and the J gene lost 6 bases, with 16 bases spanning the gap. The CDR3 spans 14 residues. Here the CDR3 reads CASSLRGDWDTQYF. For the CDR3, the DNA is TGCGCCAGCAGCCTTCGGGGCGATTGGGATACGCAGTATTTT.

On this clonotype: This may be a read error, as it is one base from a much larger clone. The chain recombines TRBV28 with TRBJ2-7; 10 nucleotides agree with TRBD2. This CDR3 is 16 amino acids long. Germline-derived CDR1 and CDR2 are MDHEN and SYDVKM. V was pared by 7 bases and J by 2 bases, with 11 bases of the junction left unmatched. CDR3 sequence (DNA): TGTGCCAGCACCCAACCCAGCGGGGGGGCCGCCTACGAGCAGTACTTC. Translating gives CASTQPSGGAAYEQYF.

This clonotype was recorded once. The J gene is TRBJ1-1, the V gene TRBV5-1, with D perhaps matching TRBD1 (5 bases). Looked up from germline, CDR1 is SGHRS and CDR2 is YFSETQ. V lost 3 bases and J 4 bases, leaving 16 bases between the germline ends. The CDR3 spans 15 residues. CDR3 DNA: TGCGCCAGCAGCTCGCAGGGTGGCACCTCCACTGAAGCTTTCTTT. Protein sequence: CASSSQGGTSTEAFF.

A word on this clonotype: Sequence at one end of the junction differs from germline and may be a read error. This sequence joins TRBV12-3 or TRBV12-4 and TRBJ2-7; 7 nucleotides align to TRBD1. CDR3 length equals 15 residues. DNA for the CDR3: TGTGCCAGCAGTCTAGCTAGGGGGCGGACCTACGAGCAGTACTTC. Amino acid sequence: CASSLARGRTYEQYF.

The V gene is TRBV5-8, the J gene TRBJ2-7; D is possibly TRBD2 (5 bases). CDR1 SGHTS and CDR2 YDEGEE come from the germline V gene. Trimming shortened V by 0 bases and J by 3 bases, and 7 bases separated the two germline ends. The CDR3 sequence is 13 residues long. CDR3 coding DNA: TGTGCCAGCAGCTTGGGGGAGAACTACGAGCAGTACTTC. This codes for CASSLGENYEQYF.

This clonotype came up many times. V is TRBV28 and J is TRBJ2-7; D is unclear. CDR1 and CDR2 (germline): MDHEN, SYDVKM. Trimming removed 6 bases from V and 3 bases from J, with 6 bases in between. This CDR3 spans 11 amino acids. The CDR3 DNA is TGTGCCAGCAGCCTCTACTACGAGCAGTACTTC. Translation: CASSLYYEQYF.

The rearrangement links TRBV9 to TRBJ2-1; TRBD2 matches 10 bases. The CDR3 contains 15 residues. Germline loops: CDR1 SGDLS, CDR2 YYNGEE. V lost 1 base, J lost 8 bases, and 6 bases stayed unmatched. DNA for the CDR3: TGTGCCAGCAGCGTATCAAGCGGGAGGGCTTATGAGCAGTTCTTC. The encoded protein is CASSVSSGRAYEQFF.

The chain employs TRBV28 and TRBJ2-7; either TRBD1 or TRBD2 may fit D (7 bases each). The CDR3 is 14 residues long. V lost 7 bases and J 1 base, leaving 14 bases between the germline ends. Germline-derived CDR1 and CDR2 are MDHEN and SYDVKM. CDR3 protein: CASKYRGGSYEQYF. CDR3 in DNA: TGTGCCAGCAAATACAGGGGAGGGTCCTACGAGCAGTACTTC.